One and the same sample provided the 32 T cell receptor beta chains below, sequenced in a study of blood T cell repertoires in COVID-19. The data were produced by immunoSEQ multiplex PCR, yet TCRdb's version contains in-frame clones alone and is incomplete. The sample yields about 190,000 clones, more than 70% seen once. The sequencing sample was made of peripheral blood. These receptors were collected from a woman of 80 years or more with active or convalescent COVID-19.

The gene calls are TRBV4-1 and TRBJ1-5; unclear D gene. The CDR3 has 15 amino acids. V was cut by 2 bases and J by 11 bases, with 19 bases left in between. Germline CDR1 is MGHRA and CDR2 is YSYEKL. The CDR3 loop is CASSQIAFFLGTQHF. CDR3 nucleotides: TGCGCCAGCAGCCAAATAGCGTTTTTTTTGGGGACCCAGCATTTT.

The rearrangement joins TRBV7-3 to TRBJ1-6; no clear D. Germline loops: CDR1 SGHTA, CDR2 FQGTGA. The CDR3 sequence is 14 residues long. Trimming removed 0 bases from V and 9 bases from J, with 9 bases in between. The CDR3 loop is CASSLTSPGSPLHF. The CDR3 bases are TGTGCCAGCAGCTTAACGAGTCCGGGTTCACCCCTCCACTTT.

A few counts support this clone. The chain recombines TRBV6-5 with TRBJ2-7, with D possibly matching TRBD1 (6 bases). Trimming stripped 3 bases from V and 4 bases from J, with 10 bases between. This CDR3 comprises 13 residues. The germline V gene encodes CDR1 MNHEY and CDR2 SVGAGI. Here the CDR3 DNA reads TGTGCCAGCAGTTATGGGACACTTTACGAGCAGTACTTC. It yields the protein CASSYGTLYEQYF.

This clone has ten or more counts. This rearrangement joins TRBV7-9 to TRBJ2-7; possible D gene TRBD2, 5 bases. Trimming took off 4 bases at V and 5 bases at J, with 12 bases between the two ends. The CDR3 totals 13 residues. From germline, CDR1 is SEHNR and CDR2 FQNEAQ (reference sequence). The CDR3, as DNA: TGTGCCAGCAGCTCCCATAGAGGGAACGAGCAGTACTTC. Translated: CASSSHRGNEQYF.

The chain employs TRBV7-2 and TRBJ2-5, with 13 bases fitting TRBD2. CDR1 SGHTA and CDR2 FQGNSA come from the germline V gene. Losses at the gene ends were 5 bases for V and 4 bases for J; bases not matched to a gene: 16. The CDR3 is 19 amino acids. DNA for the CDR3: TGTGCCAGCAGCCCCCGGCCGCGACTAGCGGGGGGCCGTGGAGAGACCCAGTACTTC. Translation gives CASSPRPRLAGGRGETQYF.

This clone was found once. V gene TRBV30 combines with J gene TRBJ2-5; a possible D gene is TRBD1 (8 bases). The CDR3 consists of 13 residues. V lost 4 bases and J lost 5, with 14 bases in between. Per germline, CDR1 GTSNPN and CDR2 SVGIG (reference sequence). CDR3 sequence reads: CAWNTQGGETQYF. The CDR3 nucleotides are TGTGCCTGGAATACACAGGGGGGGGAGACCCAGTACTTC.

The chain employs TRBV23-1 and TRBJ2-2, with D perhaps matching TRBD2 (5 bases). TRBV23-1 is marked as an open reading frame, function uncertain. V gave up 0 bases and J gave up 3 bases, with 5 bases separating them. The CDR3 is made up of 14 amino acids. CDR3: CASSQSEDTGELFF. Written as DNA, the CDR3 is TGCGCCAGCAGTCAATCGGAGGACACCGGGGAGCTGTTTTTT.

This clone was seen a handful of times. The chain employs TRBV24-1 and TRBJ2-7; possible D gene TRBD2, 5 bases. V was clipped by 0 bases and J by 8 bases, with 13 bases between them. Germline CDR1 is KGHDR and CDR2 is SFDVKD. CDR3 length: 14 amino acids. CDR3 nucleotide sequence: TGTGCCACCAGTGATTTGCGGCGGGCTTACCAGCAGTACTTC. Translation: CATSDLRRAYQQYF.

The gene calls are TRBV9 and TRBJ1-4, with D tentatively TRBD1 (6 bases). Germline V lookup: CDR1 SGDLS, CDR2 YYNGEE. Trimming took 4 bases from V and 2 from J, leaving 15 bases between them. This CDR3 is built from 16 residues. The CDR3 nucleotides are TGTGCCAGCAGCATTTCTCCAACAGGGACTAATGAAAAACTGTTTTTT. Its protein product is CASSISPTGTNEKLFF.

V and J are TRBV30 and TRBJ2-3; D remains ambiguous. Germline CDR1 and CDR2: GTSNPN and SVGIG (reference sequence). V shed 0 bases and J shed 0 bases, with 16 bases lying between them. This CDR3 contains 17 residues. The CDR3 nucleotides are TGTGCCTGGAGTGTCTTCAGGTCATACCCAAGCACAGATACGCAGTATTTT. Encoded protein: CAWSVFRSYPSTDTQYF.

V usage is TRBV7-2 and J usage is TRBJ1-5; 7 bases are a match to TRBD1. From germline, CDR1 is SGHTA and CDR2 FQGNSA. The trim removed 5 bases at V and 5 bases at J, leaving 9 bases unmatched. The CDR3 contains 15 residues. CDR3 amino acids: CASSPTGQSYQPQHF. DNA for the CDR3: TGTGCCAGCAGCCCGACGGGACAGTCTTATCAGCCCCAGCATTTT.

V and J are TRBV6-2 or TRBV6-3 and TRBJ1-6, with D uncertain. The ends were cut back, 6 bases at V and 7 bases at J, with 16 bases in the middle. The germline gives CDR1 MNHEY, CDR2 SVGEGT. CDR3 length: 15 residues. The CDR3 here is CASSPGSSGNSPLHF. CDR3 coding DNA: TGTGCCAGCAGCCCCGGATCATCGGGGAATTCACCCCTCCACTTT.

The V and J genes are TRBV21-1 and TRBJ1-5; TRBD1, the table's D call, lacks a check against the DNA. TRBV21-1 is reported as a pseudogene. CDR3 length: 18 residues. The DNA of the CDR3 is TGTGCCAGCAGCAATCTCCTTTCAGCGACAGGAAAAAATCAGCCCCAGCATTTT. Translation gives CASSNLLSATGKNQPQHF.

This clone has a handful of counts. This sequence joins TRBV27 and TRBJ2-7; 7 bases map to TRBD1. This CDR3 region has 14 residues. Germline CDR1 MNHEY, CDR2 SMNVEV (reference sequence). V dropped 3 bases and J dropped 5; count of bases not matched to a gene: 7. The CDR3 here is CASSFDNRGHEQYF. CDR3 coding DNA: TGTGCCAGCAGTTTTGATAACAGGGGTCACGAGCAGTACTTC.

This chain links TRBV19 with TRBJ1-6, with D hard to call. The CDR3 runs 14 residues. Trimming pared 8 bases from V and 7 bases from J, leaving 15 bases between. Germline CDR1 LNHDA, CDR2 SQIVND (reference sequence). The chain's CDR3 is CASSGGRLNSPLHF. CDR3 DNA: TGTGCCAGTTCGGGAGGCAGACTAAATTCACCCCTCCACTTT. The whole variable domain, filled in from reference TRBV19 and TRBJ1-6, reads DGGITQSPKYLFRKEGQNVTLSCEQNLNHDAMYWYRQDPGQGLRLIYYSQIVNDFQKGDIAEGYSVSREKKESFPLTVTSAQKNPTAFYLCASSGGRLNSPLHFGNGTRLTVT.

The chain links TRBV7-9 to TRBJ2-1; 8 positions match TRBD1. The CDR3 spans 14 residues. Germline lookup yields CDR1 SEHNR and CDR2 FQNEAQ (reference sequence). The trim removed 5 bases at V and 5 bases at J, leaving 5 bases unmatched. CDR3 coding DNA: TGTGCCAGCAGCCACCGGGACAGGAACAATGAGCAGTTCTTC. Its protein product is CASSHRDRNNEQFF.

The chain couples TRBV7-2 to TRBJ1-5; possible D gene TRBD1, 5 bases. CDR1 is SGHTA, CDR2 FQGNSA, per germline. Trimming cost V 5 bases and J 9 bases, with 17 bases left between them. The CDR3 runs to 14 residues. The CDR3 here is CASSLSQDNGPQHF. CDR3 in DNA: TGTGCCAGCAGCCTCAGCCAGGACAATGGGCCCCAGCATTTT.

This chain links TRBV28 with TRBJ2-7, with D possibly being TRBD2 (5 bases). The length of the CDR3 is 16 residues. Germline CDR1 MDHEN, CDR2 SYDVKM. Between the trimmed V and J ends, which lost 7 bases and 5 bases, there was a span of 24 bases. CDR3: CASTPPGGRESNEQYF. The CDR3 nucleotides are TGTGCCAGCACCCCCCCTGGAGGCCGGGAATCCAACGAGCAGTACTTC.

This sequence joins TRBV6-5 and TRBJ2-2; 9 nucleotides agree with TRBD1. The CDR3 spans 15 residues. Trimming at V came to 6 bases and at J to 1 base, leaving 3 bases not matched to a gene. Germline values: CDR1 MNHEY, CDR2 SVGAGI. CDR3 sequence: CASRSGQGNTGELFF. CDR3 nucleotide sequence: TGTGCCAGCAGGTCGGGACAGGGGAACACCGGGGAGCTGTTTTTT.

The CDR3 loop reads CASQTGQPSNEQYF. CDR3 nucleotide sequence: TGTGCCAGCCAGACAGGTCAGCCCTCGAACGAGCAGTACTTC. The V call is TRBV19, the J call TRBJ2-7; a possible D gene is TRBD1 (6 bases). The CDR3 runs to 14 residues. The V end was cut by 9 bases, the J end by 5 bases, with 20 bases between. The germline V gene encodes CDR1 LNHDA and CDR2 SQIVND (reference sequence).

CDR3: CASSLAGVRNYGYTF. For the CDR3, the DNA is TGTGCCAGCAGCTTGGCGGGGGTTCGTAACTATGGCTACACCTTC. This sequence joins TRBV5-4 and TRBJ1-2, with D tentatively TRBD1 (5 bases). The germline V gene has CDR1 SGHNT and CDR2 YYREEE (reference sequence). The CDR3 is made up of 15 amino acids. V was cut by 0 bases and J by 1 base, with 10 bases left in between.

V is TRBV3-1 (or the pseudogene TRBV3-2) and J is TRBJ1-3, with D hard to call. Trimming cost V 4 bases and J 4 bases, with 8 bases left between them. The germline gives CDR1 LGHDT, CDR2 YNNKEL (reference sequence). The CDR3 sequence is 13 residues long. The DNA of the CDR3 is TGTGCCAGCAGCCCTGAGGTAGGAAACACCATATATTTT. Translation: CASSPEVGNTIYF.

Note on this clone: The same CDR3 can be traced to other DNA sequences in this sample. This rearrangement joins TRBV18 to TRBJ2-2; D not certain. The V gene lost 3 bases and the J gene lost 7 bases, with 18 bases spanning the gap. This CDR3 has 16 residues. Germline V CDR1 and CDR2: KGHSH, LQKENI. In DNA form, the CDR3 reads TGTGCCAGCTCACCGCCGAAGAGACACTCGGTCGGGGAGCTGTTTTTT. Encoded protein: CASSPPKRHSVGELFF.

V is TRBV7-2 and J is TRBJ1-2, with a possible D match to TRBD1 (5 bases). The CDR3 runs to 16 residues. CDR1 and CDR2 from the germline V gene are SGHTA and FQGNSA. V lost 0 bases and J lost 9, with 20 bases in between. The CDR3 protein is CASSLAGGEPSASYTF. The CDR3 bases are TGTGCCAGCAGCTTAGCTGGGGGGGAGCCGTCCGCCAGCTACACCTTC. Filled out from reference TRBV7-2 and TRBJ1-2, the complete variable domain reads GAGVSQSPSNKVTEKGKDVELRCDPISGHTALYWYRQSLGQGLEFLIYFQGNSAPDKSGLPSDRFSAERTGGSVSTLTIQRTQQEDSAVYLCASSLAGGEPSASYTFGSGTRLTVV.

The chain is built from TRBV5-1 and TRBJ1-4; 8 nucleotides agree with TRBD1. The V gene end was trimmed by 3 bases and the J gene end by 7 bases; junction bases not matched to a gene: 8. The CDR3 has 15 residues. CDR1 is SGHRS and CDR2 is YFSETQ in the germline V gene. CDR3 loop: CASSWSGGSGEKLFF. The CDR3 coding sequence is TGCGCCAGCAGCTGGTCAGGGGGCTCAGGTGAAAAACTGTTTTTT. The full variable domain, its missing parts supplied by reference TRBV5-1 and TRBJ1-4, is KAGVTQTPRYLIKTRGQQVTLSCSPISGHRSVSWYQQTPGQGLQFLFEYFSETQRNKGNFPGRFSGRQFSNSRSEMNVSTLELGDSALYLCASSWSGGSGEKLFFGSGTQLSVL.

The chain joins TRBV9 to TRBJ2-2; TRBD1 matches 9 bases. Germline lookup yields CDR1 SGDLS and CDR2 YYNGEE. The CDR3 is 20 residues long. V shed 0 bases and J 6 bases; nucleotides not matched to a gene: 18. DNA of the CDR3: TGTGCCAGCAGCGTAGGTCTTGGGACAGGGCTGGTCCTAGGGTCCGGGGAGCTGTTTTTT. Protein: CASSVGLGTGLVLGSGELFF.

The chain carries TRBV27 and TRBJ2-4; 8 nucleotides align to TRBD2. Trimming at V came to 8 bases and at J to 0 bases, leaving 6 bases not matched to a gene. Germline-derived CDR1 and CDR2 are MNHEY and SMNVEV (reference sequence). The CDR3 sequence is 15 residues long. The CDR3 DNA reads TGTGCCAGCGTCGGGGGGGTGCTAGCCAAAAACATTCAGTACTTC. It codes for CASVGGVLAKNIQYF.

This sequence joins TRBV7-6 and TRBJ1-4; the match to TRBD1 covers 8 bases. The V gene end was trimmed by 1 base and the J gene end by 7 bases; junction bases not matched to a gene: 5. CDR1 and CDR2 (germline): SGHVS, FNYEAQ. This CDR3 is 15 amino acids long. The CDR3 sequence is CASSLDAGGLEKLFF. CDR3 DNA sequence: TGTGCCAGCAGCTTAGACGCAGGGGGCCTTGAAAAACTGTTTTTT. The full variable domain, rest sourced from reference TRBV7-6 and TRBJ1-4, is GAGVSQSPRYKVTKRGQDVALRCDPISGHVSLYWYRQALGQGPEFLTYFNYEAQQDKSGLPNDRFSAERPEGSISTLTIQRTEQRDSAMYRCASSLDAGGLEKLFFGSGTQLSVL.

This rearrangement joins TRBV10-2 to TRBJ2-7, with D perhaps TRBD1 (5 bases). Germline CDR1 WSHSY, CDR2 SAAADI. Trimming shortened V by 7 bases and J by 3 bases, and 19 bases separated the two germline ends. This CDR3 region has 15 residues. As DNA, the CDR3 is TGCGCCAGCATGGGGTGGGGCAGAGCCGTCTACGAGCAGTACTTC. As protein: CASMGWGRAVYEQYF.

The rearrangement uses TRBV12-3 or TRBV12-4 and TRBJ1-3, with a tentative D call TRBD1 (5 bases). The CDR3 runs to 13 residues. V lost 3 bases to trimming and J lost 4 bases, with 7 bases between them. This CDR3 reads CASSLGGGNTIYF. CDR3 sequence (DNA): TGTGCCAGCAGTTTGGGGGGGGGAAACACCATATATTTT.

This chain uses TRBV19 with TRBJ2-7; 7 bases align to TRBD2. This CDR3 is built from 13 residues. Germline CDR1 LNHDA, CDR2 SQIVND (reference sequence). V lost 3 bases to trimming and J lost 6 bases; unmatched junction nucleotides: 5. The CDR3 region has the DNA TGTGCCAGTAGTATGTCGGGGGGACTCGAGCAGTACTTC. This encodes CASSMSGGLEQYF.

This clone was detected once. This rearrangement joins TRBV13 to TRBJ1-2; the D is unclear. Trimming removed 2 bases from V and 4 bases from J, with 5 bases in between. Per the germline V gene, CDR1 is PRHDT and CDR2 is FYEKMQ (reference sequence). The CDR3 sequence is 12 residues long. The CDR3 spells CASSLNSYGYTF. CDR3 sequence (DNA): TGTGCCAGCAGCTTAAACAGCTATGGCTACACCTTC.